One sample yielded the 27 T cell receptor beta chains listed below, sequenced in a study of blood T cell repertoires in COVID-19. Sequenced by immunoSEQ multiplex PCR; TCRdb stores in-frame clones only, minus some. The top ten hold about 7% of the sample, which has 350,000 or so clones, nearly 90% seen once. The specimen was peripheral blood. Receptor source: a man between 18 and 29 years old with active or convalescent COVID-19.

This clone was recorded once. The chain is built from TRBV27 and TRBJ2-7, with D unclear. The germline V gene has CDR1 MNHEY and CDR2 SMNVEV (reference sequence). The ends were cut back, 6 bases at V and 3 bases at J, with 15 bases in the middle. The CDR3 is 14 amino acids. Here the CDR3 reads CASSHGGTYYEQYF. The CDR3, as DNA: TGTGCCAGCAGCCACGGCGGCACGTACTACGAGCAGTACTTC.

The V call is TRBV6-5, the J call TRBJ2-1, with 10 bases lining up with TRBD1. The J segment lost 6 bases and the V segment lost 2 bases, leaving 4 bases of the junction unmatched. Germline V gene data show CDR1 as MNHEY and CDR2 as SVGAGI. The CDR3 runs to 15 residues. The CDR3 nucleotides read TGTGCCAGCAGTTACGGGACAGGGGCCTTCAATGAGCAGTTCTTC. As protein: CASSYGTGAFNEQFF.

A single count supports this clone. The chain uses TRBV11-3 and TRBJ1-1, with unresolved D. The CDR3 is 13 amino acids. Trimming shortened V by 5 bases and J by 1 base, and 8 bases separated the two germline ends. Germline V gives CDR1 SGHNT, CDR2 YENEEA. CDR3 nucleotide sequence: TGTGCCAGCAGCCACCCGGGGAACACTGAAGCTTTCTTT. It codes for CASSHPGNTEAFF.

J is TRBJ2-7 and V is TRBV4-1; D is possibly TRBD2 (6 bases). Trimming took 4 bases from V and 2 from J, leaving 15 bases between them. The CDR3 contains 15 residues. Germline CDR1 is MGHRA and CDR2 is YSYEKL. The CDR3 spells CASSPQRRGAYEQYF. CDR3 nucleotide sequence: TGCGCCAGCAGCCCCCAGCGGCGGGGCGCCTACGAGCAGTACTTC.

This clone was observed a single time. This sequence joins TRBV7-2 and TRBJ2-6; 8 nucleotides match TRBD1. Germline values: CDR1 SGHTA, CDR2 FQGNSA. This CDR3 is 18 amino acids long. V lost 1 base and J lost 0; bases outside the gene matches: 5. CDR3 amino acids: CASSLDGQGRSGANVLTF. CDR3 coding DNA: TGTGCCAGCAGCTTAGACGGACAGGGCCGCTCTGGGGCCAACGTCCTGACTTTC.

Comment on this clone: The identical CDR3 is also encoded by other nucleotide sequences in the sample. CDR3 in DNA: TGTGCCAGTAGTATTAGGACAGGGAGCACAGATACGCAGTATTTT. It codes for CASSIRTGSTDTQYF. The V gene is TRBV19, the J gene TRBJ2-3; 8 nucleotides match TRBD1. J was trimmed by 0 bases and V by 3 bases; bases with no gene match: 2. Per the germline V gene, CDR1 is LNHDA and CDR2 is SQIVND (reference sequence). The CDR3 runs to 15 residues.

V and J are TRBV2 and TRBJ1-5, with D possibly being TRBD1 (5 bases). Trimming pared 6 bases from V and 1 base from J, leaving 13 bases between. CDR3 size: 15 residues. The germline gives CDR1 SNHLY, CDR2 FYNNEI. The CDR3 DNA follows: TGTGCCAGCAGGGCACCTCGGGGGAGCAATCAGCCCCAGCATTTT. Its protein is CASRAPRGSNQPQHF.

V gene TRBV6-5 combines with J gene TRBJ1-6; TRBD1 matches at 8 bases. Germline V CDR1 and CDR2: MNHEY, SVGAGI. CDR3 length: 13 residues. V gave up 4 bases and J gave up 13 bases; unmatched junction bases: 6. CDR3 in DNA: TGTGCCAGCAGTTTCGGGACAGGCAATCCCCTCCACTTT. It specifies CASSFGTGNPLHF.

This clone was recorded once. The chain uses TRBV5-6 and TRBJ1-6, with D perhaps TRBD1 (5 bases). This CDR3 contains 15 residues. Germline V gives CDR1 SGHDT, CDR2 YYEEEE. V lost 0 bases to trimming and J lost 9 bases, with 13 bases between them. CDR3 protein: CASSLEAGRGSPLHF. The CDR3 nucleotides read TGTGCCAGCAGCTTGGAGGCAGGGCGCGGTTCACCCCTCCACTTT.

The rearrangement links TRBV6-5 to TRBJ2-1; TRBD2 agrees at 9 bases. Losses at the gene ends were 6 bases for V and 2 bases for J; bases not matched to a gene: 5. CDR3 length: 15 residues. Germline-derived CDR1 and CDR2 are MNHEY and SVGAGI. CDR3 region: CASSFSGGPYNEQFF. The CDR3 bases are TGTGCCAGCAGCTTTAGCGGGGGACCCTACAATGAGCAGTTCTTC.

The rearrangement links TRBV6-4 to TRBJ1-2, with 7 bases aligning to TRBD1. The CDR3 spans 15 residues. CDR1 and CDR2 from the germline V gene are MRHNA and SNTAGT. With 6 bases clipped from V and 2 bases from J, the junction kept 9 bases outside the gene matches. The CDR3 DNA reads as TGTGCCAGCAGCACTCCGGGGACAGAGAACTATGGCTACACCTTC. Translated: CASSTPGTENYGYTF.

The chain recombines TRBV24-1 with TRBJ2-3; possible D gene TRBD2, 6 bases. The CDR3 is 14 residues long. CDR1 KGHDR and CDR2 SFDVKD come from the germline V gene. Trimming removed 5 bases from V and 3 bases from J, with 11 bases in between. CDR3 in amino acids: CATSAPGRTDTQYF. The CDR3 coding sequence is TGTGCCACCAGTGCTCCAGGGAGGACAGATACGCAGTATTTT.

The V and J genes are TRBV27 and TRBJ1-4, with 8 bases matching TRBD1. Germline CDR1 reads MNHEY; CDR2 reads SMNVEV (reference sequence). This CDR3 spans 16 amino acids. Losses at the gene ends were 4 bases for V and 8 bases for J; bases not matched to a gene: 12. The CDR3 reads CASSYWADRAGEKLFF. Written as DNA, the CDR3 is TGTGCCAGCAGTTATTGGGCGGACAGGGCGGGGGAAAAACTGTTTTTT.

This clone was seen only once. This rearrangement joins TRBV19 to TRBJ2-7, with D possibly being TRBD1 (6 bases). Germline values: CDR1 LNHDA, CDR2 SQIVND (reference sequence). This CDR3 contains 13 residues. Between the trimmed V and J ends, which lost 5 bases and 2 bases, there was a span of 10 bases. Here the CDR3 DNA reads TGTGCCAGTAGTGGCAGGGGTACCTACGAGCAGTACTTC. Translated: CASSGRGTYEQYF.

This clone was seen once. The rearrangement uses TRBV19 and TRBJ1-5; a weak D match, TRBD1 (5 bases). CDR3 length: 16 residues. Germline CDR1 and CDR2: LNHDA and SQIVND (reference sequence). Between the trimmed V and J ends, which lost 5 bases and 4 bases, there was a span of 18 bases. In nucleotides, the CDR3 is TGTGCCAGTAGTCCGGAAACAGGAATAGCAAATCAGCCCCAGCATTTT. It codes for CASSPETGIANQPQHF.

In the case of this clone: A read error is possible here, since a much larger clone lies one base away. The rearrangement joins TRBV5-4 to TRBJ2-7; D is possibly TRBD1 (6 bases). The CDR3 extends over 12 amino acids. Per the germline V gene, CDR1 is SGHNT and CDR2 is YYREEE (reference sequence). V was cut by 2 bases and J by 5 bases, with 8 bases left in between. CDR3: CASSFPGDEQYF. The CDR3 nucleotides read TGTGCCAGCAGCTTTCCAGGGGACGAGCAGTACTTC.

The V gene is TRBV7-3, the J gene TRBJ1-1; D unresolved. CDR1 SGHTA and CDR2 FQGTGA come from the germline V gene. Trimming left V 5 bases short and J 2 bases short, with 9 bases between. The CDR3 extends over 13 amino acids. CDR3 nucleotide sequence: TGTGCCAGCAGCCTTGCTAGAAACACTGAAGCTTTCTTT. It translates to CASSLARNTEAFF.

J is TRBJ1-2 and V is TRBV5-6, with D possibly TRBD1 on 5 matching bases. The CDR3 spans 14 residues. Trimming shortened V by 4 bases and J by 1 base, and 11 bases separated the two germline ends. From germline, CDR1 is SGHDT and CDR2 YYEEEE. CDR3 in DNA: TGTGCCAGCAGCCGACTGACAGTTAACTATGGCTACACCTTC. Translated, it gives CASSRLTVNYGYTF.

This clone was counted a single time. The V and J genes are TRBV6-1 and TRBJ1-5; 10 positions agree with TRBD1. Looked up from germline, CDR1 is MNHNS and CDR2 is SASEGT. V lost 4 bases, J lost 0 bases, and 3 bases stayed unmatched. The CDR3 spans 16 residues. In DNA, the CDR3 is TGTGCCAGCAGTGGACAGGGGGCTCTTAGCAATCAGCCCCAGCATTTT. It is translated as CASSGQGALSNQPQHF.

The chain carries TRBV5-4 and TRBJ1-1, with D hard to call. In germline, CDR1 is SGHNT, CDR2 YYREEE (reference sequence). The CDR3 runs to 13 residues. V shed 4 bases and J shed 1 base, with 8 bases lying between them. CDR3 coding DNA: TGTGCCAGCAGCCATTACACGAACACTGAAGCTTTCTTT. This codes for CASSHYTNTEAFF.

This chain connects TRBV2 to TRBJ2-1; no reliable D call. Per the germline V gene, CDR1 is SNHLY and CDR2 is FYNNEI. Trimming cost V 3 bases and J 2 bases, with 14 bases left between them. This CDR3 has 16 residues. The CDR3 DNA sequence: TGTGCCAGCAGTGAGAGCAAAGCTGTCCCCTACAATGAGCAGTTCTTC. It yields the protein CASSESKAVPYNEQFF.

The chain joins TRBV7-3 to TRBJ2-7; perhaps TRBD1 as D (7 bases). The CDR3 totals 14 residues. V was trimmed by 2 bases and J by 7 bases, leaving 15 bases between them. Germline V gives CDR1 SGHTA, CDR2 FQGTGA. The CDR3, as DNA: TGTGCCAGCAGCTTATCCGGACAGGCGGGGGAGCAGTACTTC. Translating it yields CASSLSGQAGEQYF.

The chain recombines TRBV5-1 with TRBJ1-3; perhaps TRBD1 as D (5 bases). Looked up from germline, CDR1 is SGHRS and CDR2 is YFSETQ. V was pared by 2 bases and J by 3 bases, with 15 bases between. This CDR3 contains 16 residues. The CDR3 loop reads CASSLPRVGGGNTIYF. The DNA for the CDR3 is TGCGCCAGCAGCTTACCCAGGGTGGGAGGTGGAAACACCATATATTTT. The full variable domain, in which reference TRBV5-1 and TRBJ1-3 provide the parts outside the CDR3, is KAGVTQTPRYLIKTRGQQVTLSCSPISGHRSVSWYQQTPGQGLQFLFEYFSETQRNKGNFPGRFSGRQFSNSRSEMNVSTLELGDSALYLCASSLPRVGGGNTIYFGEGSWLTVV.

This rearrangement joins TRBV5-4 to TRBJ2-3, with a weak D call TRBD2 (6 bases). CDR3 length equals 17 residues. V was clipped by 0 bases and J by 1 base, with 15 bases between them. In germline, CDR1 is SGHNT, CDR2 YYREEE (reference sequence). The CDR3 spells CASSLAPVPGGTDTQYF. The CDR3, as DNA: TGTGCCAGCAGCTTGGCCCCGGTCCCGGGAGGCACAGATACGCAGTATTTT.

Only one count was recorded for this clone. For the CDR3, the DNA is TGTGCCAGCAGTTTATACAGCGGGAGCTCCTACGAGCAGTACTTC. Its protein is CASSLYSGSSYEQYF. The chain joins TRBV27 to TRBJ2-7; 8 positions agree with TRBD2. Germline V CDR1 and CDR2: MNHEY, SMNVEV (reference sequence). The CDR3 runs to 15 residues. With V trimmed by 1 base and J by 0 bases, 2 bases remained unmatched.

The chain has TRBV7-7 and TRBJ2-5, with D unclear. Germline V gene sequence: CDR1 SSHAT, CDR2 FNYEAQ (reference sequence). The CDR3 covers 17 residues. Trimming stripped 2 bases from V and 3 bases from J, with 19 bases between. CDR3 sequence: CASSLSLGWNQKETQYF. The CDR3 coding sequence is TGTGCCAGCAGCTTAAGTTTGGGCTGGAACCAAAAAGAGACCCAGTACTTC.

The V and J genes are TRBV7-2 and TRBJ1-4; possibly TRBD1 for D (5 bases). The CDR3 is 14 amino acids. V lost 2 bases to trimming and J lost 8 bases, with 12 bases between them. Germline lookup yields CDR1 SGHTA and CDR2 FQGNSA. The CDR3 sequence is CASSLYRRDEKLFF. The CDR3 nucleotides read TGTGCCAGCAGCTTATATAGGAGGGACGAAAAACTGTTTTTT.